This T cell receptor beta chain was recorded in a study of graft-versus-host responses after intestinal transplantation. CDR3 length: 24 residues. Losses at the gene ends were 2 bases for V and 6 bases for J; bases not matched to a gene: 31. Data came from immunoSEQ multiplex PCR; TCRdb stores just in-frame clones and leaves some out. This repertoire shows roughly 53,000 clones, under 95% found once; its top ten account for approximately 5.5%. The source material was PBMCs, sampled more than 650 days after intestinal transplant. The chain couples TRBV7-1 to TRBJ2-2, with TRBD1 matching 9 bases. TRBV7-1 qualifies as an ORF whose function is uncertain. The TCR originated in a human patient who received an intestinal transplant, so some T cells may come from the graft donor. This CDR3 is CASSSNKGKQRFGDRVHVPGELFF. The DNA for the CDR3 is TGTGCCAGCAGCTCAAATAAAGGGAAACAACGGTTTGGGGACAGGGTTCATGTCCCCGGGGAGCTGTTTTTT.